One and the same sample provided the 11 T cell receptor beta chains below, sequenced in a study of patients and donors after allogeneic stem cell transplantation. One entry per CDR3 protein results from TCRdb running MiXCR on the RT-PCR reads. The sample contains hundreds of thousands of distinct CDR3 sequences, about a sixth of which appear only once. Input material: blood, either unsorted or a sorted T cell fraction (not recorded which). All receptors come from a human donor who was either an allogeneic HSCT recipient or a stem cell or donor lymphocyte infusion donor (not recorded which). It is not recorded whose cells these are; they may come from a transplant donor.

The gene calls are TRBV4-1 and TRBJ2-1; 14 nucleotides match TRBD2. V lost 6 bases and J lost 8; bases outside the gene matches: 6. Germline lookup yields CDR1 MGHRA and CDR2 YSYEKL. There are 15 residues in the CDR3. Here the CDR3 DNA reads TGCGCCAGCAGACAGACTAGCGGGAGGGCCTATGAGCAGTTCTTC. It translates to CASRQTSGRAYEQFF.

This clonotype was counted once. The rearrangement links TRBV20-1 to TRBJ2-7; D not certain. The CDR3 loop spans 15 amino acids. V lost 0 bases and J 0 bases, leaving 12 bases between the germline ends. Germline V lookup: CDR1 DFQATT, CDR2 SNEGSKA (reference sequence). CDR3 coding DNA: TGCAGTGCTAGAGATCACCCGGCACCCTCCTACGAGCAGTACTTC. Its translation is CSARDHPAPSYEQYF.

The gene calls are TRBV20-1 and TRBJ2-6; no reliable D call. Looked up from germline, CDR1 is DFQATT and CDR2 is SNEGSKA (reference sequence). Trimming cost V 1 base and J 1 base, with 8 bases left between them. The CDR3 is made up of 15 amino acids. CDR3 DNA: TGCAGTGCTAGAGCAAGAGATTCTGGGGCCAACGTCCTGACTTTC. It codes for CSARARDSGANVLTF.

The chain is built from TRBV5-1 and TRBJ2-7; 7 positions agree with TRBD2. With V trimmed by 4 bases and J by 2 bases, 18 bases remained unmatched. CDR1 is SGHRS, CDR2 YFSETQ, per germline. The length of the CDR3 is 18 residues. The CDR3 bases are TGCGCCAGCAGCAGTGGGAGGTTTAGACTAGCAGACACCTACGAGCAGTACTTC. Protein sequence: CASSSGRFRLADTYEQYF. The full variable domain, in which reference TRBV5-1 and TRBJ2-7 provide the parts outside the CDR3, is KAGVTQTPRYLIKTRGQQVTLSCSPISGHRSVSWYQQTPGQGLQFLFEYFSETQRNKGNFPGRFSGRQFSNSRSEMNVSTLELGDSALYLCASSSGRFRLADTYEQYFGPGTRLTVT.

This clonotype showed up just a few times. This chain uses TRBV4-1 with TRBJ1-1, with a tentative D call TRBD1 (6 bases). Germline V CDR1 and CDR2: MGHRA, YSYEKL. CDR3 size: 15 residues. The V and J ends lost 0 bases and 0 bases respectively, with 8 bases between them. DNA of the CDR3: TGCGCCAGCAGCCAAGAAAACAGGGTGAACACTGAAGCTTTCTTT. Its translation: CASSQENRVNTEAFF.

This clonotype was observed a handful of times. V usage is TRBV5-1 and J usage is TRBJ1-1, with D possibly being TRBD1 (5 bases). The V gene's germline CDR1 is SGHRS and CDR2 YFSETQ. This CDR3 has 16 residues. Deletions cut 4 bases from V and 0 bases from J, with 16 bases between. The CDR3 DNA reads as TGCGCCAGCAGCCTGATTTCCCGGGGCATGAACACTGAAGCTTTCTTT. Translating gives CASSLISRGMNTEAFF.

CDR3: CASSPDTRSPLHF. CDR3 bases: TGTGCCAGCTCACCCGACACACGTTCACCCCTCCACTTT. The V and J genes are TRBV18 and TRBJ1-6; D is ambiguous. V dropped 3 bases and J dropped 9 bases, with 9 bases sitting between them. Germline V gives CDR1 KGHSH, CDR2 LQKENI. This CDR3 is built from 13 residues. Supplemented by reference TRBV18 and TRBJ1-6, the full variable domain reads NAGVMQNPRHLVRRRGQEARLRCSPMKGHSHVYWYRQLPEEGLKFMVYLQKENIIDESGMPKERFSAEFPKEGPSILRIQQVVRGDSAAYFCASSPDTRSPLHFGNGTRLTVT.

This clonotype has a handful of counts. This sequence joins TRBV12-3 or TRBV12-4 and TRBJ2-4, with TRBD1 matching over 8 bases. V shed 6 bases, J shed 1 base, and the junction held 8 bases outside the gene matches. This CDR3 has 16 amino acids. This CDR3 reads CASRSTGGRAKNIQYF. CDR3 sequence (DNA): TGTGCCAGCAGGAGTACAGGGGGTAGGGCCAAAAACATTCAGTACTTC.

This clonotype occurred a few times. The V and J genes are TRBV4-1 and TRBJ1-2; the D gene is possibly TRBD1 (5 bases). The CDR3 length is 14 residues. Trimming cost V 3 bases and J 6 bases, with 14 bases left between them. CDR1 and CDR2 (germline): MGHRA, YSYEKL. CDR3 sequence: CASSHHRRENGYTF. CDR3 sequence (DNA): TGCGCCAGCAGCCACCACAGGAGGGAAAATGGCTACACCTTC.

This clonotype showed up just a few times. Here the CDR3 reads CAIRQGAGNTIYF. CDR3 nucleotides: TGTGCCATCAGACAGGGGGCAGGAAACACCATATATTTT. The chain recombines TRBV10-3 with TRBJ1-3, with 9 bases fitting TRBD1. J lost 4 bases, V lost 6 bases, and 1 base had no gene match. The length of the CDR3 is 13 residues. The germline V gene encodes CDR1 ENHRY and CDR2 SYGVKD.

This clonotype turned up a few times. The chain uses TRBV12-3 or TRBV12-4 and TRBJ1-1, with 9 bases lining up with TRBD1. The V gene end was trimmed by 6 bases and the J gene end by 4 bases; junction bases not matched to a gene: 9. The CDR3 runs to 15 residues. This CDR3 is CASRPITGGGTEAFF. The CDR3 nucleotides read TGTGCCAGCAGACCGATCACAGGGGGCGGCACTGAAGCTTTCTTT.